The 3 T cell receptor beta chains below come from one sample, sequenced in a study of cytomegalovirus exposure and HLA in healthy donors. The PCR employed 60 Vbeta primers together with 13 Jbeta primers. Only in-frame clones appear in the TCRdb table, and some are missing; sequencing was by immunoSEQ multiplex PCR. In total, the table holds about 43,000 clones. Sequenced sample: PBMCs. The receptors shown here come from a woman aged 25 to 45 in good health and CMV-seronegative.

A word on this clone: Other nucleotide sequences in the sample specify the same CDR3. V and J are TRBV9 and TRBJ2-7; D is perhaps TRBD2 (5 bases). Trimming removed 4 bases from V and 6 bases from J, with 11 bases in between. The CDR3 is 12 residues long. CDR1 and CDR2 (germline): SGDLS, YYNGEE. Written as DNA, the CDR3 is TGTGCCAGCAGCCCTCCCGGAGGCGAGCAGTACTTC. This codes for CASSPPGGEQYF.

The chain combines TRBV29-1 with TRBJ1-1, with 9 nucleotides matching TRBD1. This CDR3 has 14 amino acids. V shed 6 bases, J shed 4 bases, and the junction held 9 bases outside the gene matches. Germline-derived CDR1 and CDR2 are SQVTM and ANQGSEA. In nucleotides, the CDR3 is TGCAGCGTGTTGACTACAGGGGGCGGCACTGAAGCTTTCTTT. Translated, it gives CSVLTTGGGTEAFF.

The rearrangement uses TRBV5-4 and TRBJ1-3; D not resolved. V was cut by 0 bases and J by 0 bases, with 7 bases left in between. This CDR3 has 15 residues. The V gene's germline CDR1 is SGHNT and CDR2 YYREEE (reference sequence). The CDR3 nucleotides are TGTGCCAGCAGCTTGGATCAGTACTCTGGAAACACCATATATTTT. Its protein is CASSLDQYSGNTIYF.